These 5 T cell receptor beta chains were sequenced from one sample in a study of regulatory T cells in long-lasting Graves disease. The time point here: newly diagnosed GD, antithyroid drugs for less than 3 months. RNA extracted from PBMCs served as the sequencing template. TCR beta libraries were built with iRepertoire HTBI primers and Arm-PCR of CDR3 regions. In TCRdb, the multiplex PCR reads were re-called with MiXCR into one record per CDR3 protein. The sample holds 450,000 to 650,000 distinct CDR3 sequences, approximately 16% seen once. Separately, the same data were catalogued under a study of T cells in Graves' hyperthyroidism and ophthalmopathy.

The material was peripheral blood mononuclear cells (PBMCs), obtained at new diagnosis, from a patient treated with antithyroid drugs. The receptors were gathered from a woman aged 40 to 65 with Graves disease.

This clonotype was observed at least ten times. This rearrangement joins TRBV7-9 to TRBJ2-5; D possibly uses TRBD1 or TRBD2 (5 bases each). The CDR3 loop spans 13 amino acids. V lost 8 bases, J lost 5 bases, and 15 bases lay in between. In germline, CDR1 is SEHNR, CDR2 FQNEAQ (reference sequence). DNA for the CDR3: TGTGCCAGCCGTGAGGGGTACTTGGAGACCCAGTACTTC. This codes for CASREGYLETQYF.

This clonotype was seen more than once but under ten times. The J gene is TRBJ2-3, the V gene TRBV19; 9 bases are a match to TRBD1. Germline V gene lookup returns CDR1 LNHDA and CDR2 SQIVND (reference sequence). V dropped 4 bases and J dropped 6; count of bases not matched to a gene: 5. The CDR3 is 14 residues long. The CDR3 nucleotides read TGTGCCAGTAGTACCGGACAGGGGTGGGATACGCAGTATTTT. Translated: CASSTGQGWDTQYF.

This clonotype appeared many times. Written as DNA, the CDR3 is TGTGCCAGCAGCTTAGGTGGGCTTAATGAAAAACTGTTTTTT. This gives the protein CASSLGGLNEKLFF. The chain couples TRBV7-2 to TRBJ1-4; unclear D gene. V lost 1 base and J lost 4, with 7 bases in between. Germline lookup yields CDR1 SGHTA and CDR2 FQGNSA. This CDR3 contains 14 residues.

This clonotype was detected only a few times. The V and J genes are TRBV10-2 and TRBJ1-1; D remains unclear. Germline CDR1 WSHSY, CDR2 SAAADI. Trimming shortened V by 8 bases and J by 1 base, and 11 bases separated the two germline ends. The CDR3 loop spans 13 amino acids. The CDR3 sequence is CASERQANTEAFF. The DNA for the CDR3 is TGCGCCAGCGAGCGGCAGGCGAACACTGAAGCTTTCTTT.

The sample holds many counts of this clonotype. The J gene is TRBJ1-2, the V gene TRBV3-1; 9 bases agree with TRBD1. The CDR3 length is 16 residues. The germline gives CDR1 LGHDT, CDR2 YNNKEL (reference sequence). J gave up 6 bases and V 3 bases, and 11 bases lay outside the gene matches. Written as DNA, the CDR3 is TGTGCCAGCAGCCACCCCGGAGGGACAGGGACTCATGGCTACACCTTC. It is translated as CASSHPGGTGTHGYTF.